These T cell receptor beta chains were read from a single sample in a study of T cell clones after liver transplantation. Clones were sequenced by immunoSEQ multiplex PCR, and TCRdb holds only the in-frame ones, with some missing. The data contain 15,000 to 20,000 clones, around 81% of them singletons. Source: CD8+ T cells from blood, taken less than 50 months after liver transplant. The receptors here all came from a human patient who received a liver transplant. These T cells may partly come from the graft donor. CDR3s include the opening cysteine and the closing phenylalanine or tryptophan. The D gene is left open where the match is weak. Rows may omit the clone size; those that give it use once, few, many or a size class.

length	V	J	D	size	CDR3
16	TRBV9	TRBJ1-3	TRBD1	few	CASSPPGQGSGNTIYF
15	TRBV11-2	TRBJ1-2	TRBD1	once	CASSFSTGSNYGYTF
15	TRBV9	TRBJ2-1	.	few	CASSVTSSSYNEQFF
15	TRBV4-1	TRBJ2-2	TRBD1	.	CASSTRQGNTGELFF
15	TRBV9	TRBJ2-7	.	many	CASSVGGGGGYEQYF
16	TRBV4-1	TRBJ2-3	.	.	CASSQVRDLLTDTQYF
15	TRBV11-1	TRBJ2-7	.	.	CASSTIGTSSYEQYF
14	TRBV19	TRBJ1-3	.	.	CASRTHETGNTIYF
15	TRBV9	TRBJ2-3	.	.	CASSVEGTVADTQYF
16	TRBV9	TRBJ2-5	TRBD2	.	CASSVGGSGSGETQYF
16	TRBV11-2	TRBJ2-2	TRBD1	.	CASSQAGQGDTGELFF
13	TRBV9	TRBJ2-2	.	.	CASSERITGELFF
16	TRBV11-3	TRBJ2-1	TRBD2	.	CASSLTSGGLYNEQFF
13	TRBV7-3	TRBJ2-1	.	.	CASTMGLSGEQFF
16	TRBV19	TRBJ2-1	.	.	CASSIRRPSSYNEQFF
12	TRBV2	TRBJ1-4	.	.	CASTRGGEKLFF
14	TRBV7-9	TRBJ2-1	.	medium-sized	CASSSARGGNEQFF
15	TRBV9	TRBJ1-3	.	.	CASSDSLSSGNTIYF
15	TRBV7-3	TRBJ2-5	.	.	CASSLTAAPPRTQYF
16	TRBV4-1	TRBJ2-7	.	.	CASSPVIRLITYEQYF
16	TRBV19	TRBJ2-2	TRBD2	.	CASTPTSGANTGELFF
16	TRBV7-9	TRBJ2-6	.	once	CASSLTGKSGANVLTF
14	TRBV4-2	TRBJ2-3	.	.	CASSQGGLWDTQYF
16	TRBV6-5	TRBJ2-5	TRBD2	.	CASSFGLAGGKETQYF
18	TRBV4-3	TRBJ1-3	.	.	CASSQALPGEVGGNTIYF
14	TRBV6-6	TRBJ2-7	TRBD2	few	CASSPGVAGYEQYF
11	TRBV10-3	TRBJ2-7	.	.	CAINAGSEQYF
13	TRBV6-6	TRBJ2-7	.	.	CASSYYETYEQYF
15	TRBV4-1	TRBJ2-7	.	.	CASSQEGATPYEQYF
18	TRBV2	TRBJ2-3	TRBD2	.	CASSGRSLAGGNTDTQYF
14	TRBV7-9	TRBJ1-4	.	.	CASSQGPRNEKLFF
11	TRBV5-4	TRBJ1-1	.	.	CASSLNGEAFF
13	TRBV29-1	TRBJ2-7	TRBD2	.	CSVATSATYEQYF
16	TRBV5-4	TRBJ1-2	.	.	CASSLLLRGVDYGYTF
15	TRBV28	TRBJ1-1	.	.	CASSFSRDIQGMAFF
16	TRBV10-3	TRBJ1-2	TRBD1	.	CAILGGDRGPQYGYTF
13	TRBV2	TRBJ2-5	TRBD1	.	CASRDSLQETQYF
13	TRBV9	TRBJ2-7	.	few	CASSVDSAYEQYF
13	TRBV19	TRBJ1-1	.	.	CASSRSGDTEAFF
18	TRBV28	TRBJ2-6	.	.	CASSLSGSGRTGANVLTF
15	TRBV9	TRBJ2-7	TRBD2	.	CASSVEASGGYEQYF
17	TRBV4-3	TRBJ2-7	TRBD1	once	CASSEGTRDRSSYEQYF
13	TRBV29-1	TRBJ2-5	TRBD2	.	CSILHSGAETQYF
14	TRBV6-5	TRBJ1-2	TRBD1	.	CASTLQGGGYGYTF
19	TRBV7-9	TRBJ2-7	TRBD2	.	CASSLRGPHSGTSGYEQYF
15	TRBV27	TRBJ1-1	.	few	CASSARFGTNTEAFF
17	TRBV7-9	TRBJ2-3	TRBD2	.	CASSSRRTSGSTDTQYF
19	TRBV5-1	TRBJ2-7	TRBD1	.	CASSLAYRGAAGHRTEQYF
14	TRBV4-3	TRBJ2-5	.	.	CASSQDRHQETQYF
15	TRBV6-5	TRBJ2-4	.	once	CASSYSGEFKNIQYF
13	TRBV25-1	TRBJ2-7	TRBD1	.	CASSEDRVPEQYF
16	TRBV7-2	TRBJ2-2	TRBD2	few	CASSSLAGGNFGELFF
13	TRBV23-1	TRBJ2-1	TRBD2	.	CANREGSYNEQFF
15	TRBV7-9	TRBJ2-5	.	.	CASSLDPASQETQYF
12	TRBV6-5	TRBJ1-6	.	.	CAAGWLGSPLHF
13	TRBV6-1	TRBJ1-1	.	.	CASSEAESTEAFF
16	TRBV4-1	TRBJ1-4	TRBD1	.	CASSRTGVGTNEKLFF
14	TRBV27	TRBJ1-4	.	.	CASSTLGGNEKLFF
13	TRBV6-6	TRBJ2-7	TRBD1	.	CASRWTGAHEQYF